This T cell receptor beta chain was recorded in a study of T cell responses to AZD1222 COVID-19 vaccine. The V gene's germline CDR1 is SNHLY and CDR2 FYNNEI. Trimming pared 4 bases from V and 5 bases from J, leaving 2 bases between. The CDR3 sequence is 10 residues long. This table comes from immunoSEQ multiplex PCR, and its TCRdb copy is limited to in-frame clones, with some not included. Of around 210,000 clones listed, 90% to 95% are singletons. A word on this clone: Its antigen remains unidentified.

Points from the study as a whole: Regions 160-218 and 743-854 dominated among vaccine-associated CD4 TCRs spanning spike. At baseline, seropositivity was found in only six or seven AZD1222 recipients.

The gene calls are TRBV2 and TRBJ1-1; D uncertain. The source was peripheral blood, collected 28 days after the second dose of the MenACWY control vaccine. The origin of this receptor is an adult who received the MenACWY meningococcal vaccine as a control. The CDR3 here is CASSGTEAFF. DNA of the CDR3: TGTGCCAGCAGTGGAACTGAAGCTTTCTTT.